The clone carrying this T cell receptor beta chain was counted a few times. Its antigen is unidentified. For the second PCR, which ran for 7 to 11 cycles, a sample-barcoded 5' primer and a J-beta primer mix were used. TCRdb independently ran MiXCR on the 5' RACE reads; one entry per CDR3 protein. The table lists about 640,000 distinct CDR3 sequences, about 54% of them singletons. The entry originates in a study of blood T cells in healthy people across ages. Regarding the study as a whole: Naive T cell percentage strongly correlated with TCR beta diversity.

There are 16 residues in the CDR3. Per germline, CDR1 MNHNS and CDR2 SASEGT. The V gene is TRBV6-1, the J gene TRBJ2-4; D possibly corresponds to TRBD2 (5 bases). The J call may be in error: the DNA end matches TRBJ2-5 better. This sequence originates from a man in his sixties in good health. The sequencing input was blood. This chain's CDR3 is CASSGLLAAGGETQYF. The CDR3 nucleotides read TGTGCCAGCAGTGGCCTCTTGGCGGCGGGTGGGGAGACCCAGTACTTC.